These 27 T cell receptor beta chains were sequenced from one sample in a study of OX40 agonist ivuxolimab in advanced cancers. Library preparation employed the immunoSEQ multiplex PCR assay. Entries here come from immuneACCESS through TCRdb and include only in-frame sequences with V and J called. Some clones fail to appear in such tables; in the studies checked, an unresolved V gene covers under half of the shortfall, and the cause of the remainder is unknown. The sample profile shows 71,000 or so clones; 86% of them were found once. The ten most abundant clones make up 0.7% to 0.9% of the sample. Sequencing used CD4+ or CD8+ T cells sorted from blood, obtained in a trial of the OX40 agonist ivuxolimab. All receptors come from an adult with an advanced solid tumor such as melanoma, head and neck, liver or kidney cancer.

CDR3 region: CASSSRDRGDYGYTF. CDR3 bases: TGTGCCAGCAGCTCCAGGGACAGGGGAGACTATGGCTACACCTTC. This chain uses TRBV7-2 with TRBJ1-2; 10 bases align to TRBD1. The CDR3 runs 15 residues. V was clipped by 4 bases and J by 3 bases; unmatched bases: 5. The germline V gene encodes CDR1 SGHTA and CDR2 FQGNSA.

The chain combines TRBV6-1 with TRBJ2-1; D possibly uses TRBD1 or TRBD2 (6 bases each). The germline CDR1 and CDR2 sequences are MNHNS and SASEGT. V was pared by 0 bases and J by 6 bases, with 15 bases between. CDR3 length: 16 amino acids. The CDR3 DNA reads TGTGCCAGCAGTGAAGCGCAGGGGCGGGGAGGCAATGAGCAGTTCTTC. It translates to CASSEAQGRGGNEQFF.

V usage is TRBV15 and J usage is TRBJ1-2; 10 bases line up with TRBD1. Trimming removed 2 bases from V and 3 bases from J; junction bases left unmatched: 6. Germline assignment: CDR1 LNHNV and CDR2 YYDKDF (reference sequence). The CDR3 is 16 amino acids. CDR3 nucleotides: TGTGCCACCAGCAGACCGGGACAGGGGTCGGACTATGGCTACACCTTC. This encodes CATSRPGQGSDYGYTF.

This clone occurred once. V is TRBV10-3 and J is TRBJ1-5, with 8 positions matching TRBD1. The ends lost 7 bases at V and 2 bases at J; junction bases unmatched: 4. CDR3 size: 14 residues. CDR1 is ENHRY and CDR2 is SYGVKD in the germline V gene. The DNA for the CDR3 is TGTGCCATCAATGGACAGGGCGGCAATCAGCCCCAGCATTTT. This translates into CAINGQGGNQPQHF.

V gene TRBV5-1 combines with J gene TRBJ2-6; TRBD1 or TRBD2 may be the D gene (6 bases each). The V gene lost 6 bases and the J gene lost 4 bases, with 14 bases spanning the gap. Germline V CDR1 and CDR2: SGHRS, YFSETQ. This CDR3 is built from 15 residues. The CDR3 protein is CASTSGASGANVLTF. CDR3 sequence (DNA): TGCGCCAGCACTTCGGGGGCATCCGGGGCCAACGTCCTGACTTTC.

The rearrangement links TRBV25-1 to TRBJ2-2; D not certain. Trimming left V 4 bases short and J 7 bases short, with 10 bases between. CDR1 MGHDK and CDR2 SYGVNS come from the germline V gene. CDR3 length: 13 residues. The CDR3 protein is CASSVLESGELFF. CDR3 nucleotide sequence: TGTGCCAGCAGTGTCCTCGAGAGCGGGGAGCTGTTTTTT.

The chain's CDR3 is CASSLRDTNSPLHF. DNA of the CDR3: TGTGCCAGCAGCTTACGGGACACCAATTCACCCCTCCACTTT. This rearrangement joins TRBV11-2 to TRBJ1-6; D might be TRBD1 (6 bases). Between the trimmed V and J ends, which lost 2 bases and 7 bases, there was a span of 9 bases. CDR3 size: 14 residues. From germline, CDR1 is SGHAT and CDR2 FQNNGV.

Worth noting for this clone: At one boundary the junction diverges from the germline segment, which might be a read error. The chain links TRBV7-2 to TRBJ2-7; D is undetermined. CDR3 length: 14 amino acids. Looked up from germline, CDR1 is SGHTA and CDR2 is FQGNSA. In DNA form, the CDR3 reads TGTGCCAGCAGCCGCGGCGGACCCTCCTCCGAGCAGTACTTC. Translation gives CASSRGGPSSEQYF. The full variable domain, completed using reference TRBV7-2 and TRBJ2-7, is GAGVSQSPSNKVTEKGKDVELRCDPISGHTALYWYRQSLGQGLEFLIYFQGNSAPDKSGLPSDRFSAERTGGSVSTLTIQRTQQEDSAVYLCASSRGGPSSEQYFGPGTRLTVT.

The CDR3 DNA reads TGTGCCTGGAGTCTTGGGCGGTCACCCCTCCACTTT. Encoded protein: CAWSLGRSPLHF. This rearrangement joins TRBV30 to TRBJ1-6, with no clear D. Germline-derived CDR1 and CDR2 are GTSNPN and SVGIG (reference sequence). Trimming took off 2 bases at V and 10 bases at J, with 9 bases between the two ends. This CDR3 spans 12 amino acids. The full variable domain, rest sourced from reference TRBV30 and TRBJ1-6, is SQTIHQWPATLVQPVGSPLSLECTVEGTSNPNLYWYRQAAGRGLQLLFYSVGIGQISSEVPQNLSASRPQDRQFILSSKKLLLSDSGFYLCAWSLGRSPLHFGNGTRLTVT.

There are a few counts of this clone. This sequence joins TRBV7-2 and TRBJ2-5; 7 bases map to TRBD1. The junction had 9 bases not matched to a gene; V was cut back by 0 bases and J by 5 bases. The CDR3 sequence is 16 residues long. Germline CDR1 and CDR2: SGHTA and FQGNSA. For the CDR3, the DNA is TGTGCCAGCAGCTTAGCGGGCAGGGGGAGAGGGGAGACCCAGTACTTC. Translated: CASSLAGRGRGETQYF.

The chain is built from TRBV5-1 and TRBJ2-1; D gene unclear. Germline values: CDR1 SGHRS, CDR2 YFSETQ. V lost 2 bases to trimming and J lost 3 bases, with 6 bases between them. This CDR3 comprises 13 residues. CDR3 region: CASSFSDYNEQFF. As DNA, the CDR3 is TGCGCCAGCAGCTTCAGCGACTACAATGAGCAGTTCTTC.

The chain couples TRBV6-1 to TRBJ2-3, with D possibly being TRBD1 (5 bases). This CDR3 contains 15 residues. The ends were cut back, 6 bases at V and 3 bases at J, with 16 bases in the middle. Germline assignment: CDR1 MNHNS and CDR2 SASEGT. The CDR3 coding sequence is TGTGCCAGCAGCCAAACGACAGTTCAGACAGATACGCAGTATTTT. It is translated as CASSQTTVQTDTQYF.

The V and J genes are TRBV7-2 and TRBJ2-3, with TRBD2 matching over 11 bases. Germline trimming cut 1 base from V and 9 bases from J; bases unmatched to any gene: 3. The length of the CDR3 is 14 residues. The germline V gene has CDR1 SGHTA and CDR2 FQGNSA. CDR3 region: CASSLVAGGTTQYF. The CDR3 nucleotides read TGTGCCAGCAGCTTAGTAGCGGGGGGGACAACGCAGTATTTT.

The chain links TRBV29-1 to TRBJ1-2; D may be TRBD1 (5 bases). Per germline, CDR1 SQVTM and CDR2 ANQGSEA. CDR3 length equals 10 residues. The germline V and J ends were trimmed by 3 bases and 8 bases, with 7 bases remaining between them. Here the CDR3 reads CSVDRDGYTF. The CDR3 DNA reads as TGCAGCGTTGACAGGGACGGCTACACCTTC.

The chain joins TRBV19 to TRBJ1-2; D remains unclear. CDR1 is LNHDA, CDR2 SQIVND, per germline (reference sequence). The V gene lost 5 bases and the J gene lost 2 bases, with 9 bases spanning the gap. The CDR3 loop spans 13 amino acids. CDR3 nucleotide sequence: TGTGCCAGTAGTTTGGACCTAAACTATGGCTACACCTTC. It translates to CASSLDLNYGYTF.

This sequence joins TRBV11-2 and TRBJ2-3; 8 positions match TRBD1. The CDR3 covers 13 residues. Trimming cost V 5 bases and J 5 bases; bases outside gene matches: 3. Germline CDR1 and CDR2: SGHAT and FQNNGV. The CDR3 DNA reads TGTGCCAGCAGCATACAGGGGGTAGATACGCAGTATTTT. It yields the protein CASSIQGVDTQYF. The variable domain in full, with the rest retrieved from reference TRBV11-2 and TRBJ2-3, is EAGVAQSPRYKIIEKRQSVAFWCNPISGHATLYWYQQILGQGPKLLIQFQNNGVVDDSQLPKDRFSAERLKGVDSTLKIQPAKLEDSAVYLCASSIQGVDTQYFGPGTRLTVL.

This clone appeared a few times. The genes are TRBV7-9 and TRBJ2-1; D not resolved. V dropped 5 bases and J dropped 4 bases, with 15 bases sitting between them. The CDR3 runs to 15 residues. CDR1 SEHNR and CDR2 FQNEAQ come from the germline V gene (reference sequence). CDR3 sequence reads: CASSPLGGGYNEQFF. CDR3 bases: TGTGCCAGCAGCCCCCTAGGTGGTGGGTACAATGAGCAGTTCTTC.

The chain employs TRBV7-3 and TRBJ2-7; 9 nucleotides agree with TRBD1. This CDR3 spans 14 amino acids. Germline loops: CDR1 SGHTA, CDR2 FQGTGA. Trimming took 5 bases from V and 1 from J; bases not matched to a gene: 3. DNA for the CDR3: TGTGCCAGCAGCCAGGACAGGGGTTCCTACGAGCAGTACTTC. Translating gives CASSQDRGSYEQYF.

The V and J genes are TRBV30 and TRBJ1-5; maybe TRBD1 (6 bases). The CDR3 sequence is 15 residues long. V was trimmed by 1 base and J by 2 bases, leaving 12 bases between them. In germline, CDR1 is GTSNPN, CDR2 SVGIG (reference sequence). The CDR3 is CAWSGIGGGNQPQHF. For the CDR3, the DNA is TGTGCCTGGAGTGGTATAGGGGGAGGCAATCAGCCCCAGCATTTT.

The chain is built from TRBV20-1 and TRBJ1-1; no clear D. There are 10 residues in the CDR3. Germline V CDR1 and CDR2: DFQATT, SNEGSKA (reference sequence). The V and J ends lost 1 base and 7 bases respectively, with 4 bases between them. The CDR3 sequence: CSARVGEAFF. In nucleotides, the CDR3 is TGCAGTGCTAGAGTGGGTGAAGCTTTCTTT.

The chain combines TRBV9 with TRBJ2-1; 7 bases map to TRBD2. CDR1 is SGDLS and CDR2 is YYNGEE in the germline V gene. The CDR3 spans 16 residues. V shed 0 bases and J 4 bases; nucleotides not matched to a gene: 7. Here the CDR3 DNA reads TGTGCCAGCAGCGTAGTCGGGGACGGGGGGTACAATGAGCAGTTCTTC. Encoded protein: CASSVVGDGGYNEQFF. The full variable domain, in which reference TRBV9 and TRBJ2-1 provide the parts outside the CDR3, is DSGVTQTPKHLITATGQRVTLRCSPRSGDLSVYWYQQSLDQGLQFLIQYYNGEERAKGNILERFSAQQFPDLHSELNLSSLELGDSALYFCASSVVGDGGYNEQFFGPGTRLTVL.

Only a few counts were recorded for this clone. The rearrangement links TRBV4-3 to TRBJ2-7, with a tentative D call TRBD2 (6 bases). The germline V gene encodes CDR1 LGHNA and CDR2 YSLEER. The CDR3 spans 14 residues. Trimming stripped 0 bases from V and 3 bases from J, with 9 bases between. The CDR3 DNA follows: TGCGCCAGCAGCCAAGATCTAGCGAGCTACGAGCAGTACTTC. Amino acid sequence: CASSQDLASYEQYF.

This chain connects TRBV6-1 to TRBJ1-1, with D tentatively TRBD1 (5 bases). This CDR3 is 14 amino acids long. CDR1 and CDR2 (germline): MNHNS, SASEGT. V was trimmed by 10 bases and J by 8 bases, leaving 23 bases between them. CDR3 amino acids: CATLPPGGVREAFF. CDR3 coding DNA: TGTGCCACCCTCCCCCCGGGGGGTGTAAGAGAAGCTTTCTTT.

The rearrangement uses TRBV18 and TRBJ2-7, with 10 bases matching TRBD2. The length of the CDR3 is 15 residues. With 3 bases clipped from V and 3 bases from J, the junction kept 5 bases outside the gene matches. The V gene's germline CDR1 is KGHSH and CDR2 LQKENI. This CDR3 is CASSPLAGADYEQYF. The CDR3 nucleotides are TGTGCCAGCTCACCCCTAGCGGGAGCCGACTACGAGCAGTACTTC.

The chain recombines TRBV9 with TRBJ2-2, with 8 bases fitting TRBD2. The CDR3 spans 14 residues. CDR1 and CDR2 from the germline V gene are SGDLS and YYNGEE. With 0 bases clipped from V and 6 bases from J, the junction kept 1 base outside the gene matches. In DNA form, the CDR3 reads TGTGCCAGCAGCGTAGCCGGGGGGGCCGGGGAGCTGTTTTTT. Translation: CASSVAGGAGELFF. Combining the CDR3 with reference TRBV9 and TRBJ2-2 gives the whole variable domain DSGVTQTPKHLITATGQRVTLRCSPRSGDLSVYWYQQSLDQGLQFLIQYYNGEERAKGNILERFSAQQFPDLHSELNLSSLELGDSALYFCASSVAGGAGELFFGEGSRLTVL.

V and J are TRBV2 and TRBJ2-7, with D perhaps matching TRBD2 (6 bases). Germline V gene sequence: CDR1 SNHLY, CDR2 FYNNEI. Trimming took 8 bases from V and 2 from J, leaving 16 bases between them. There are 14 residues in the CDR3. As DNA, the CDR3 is TGTGCCAGCCGGCGGATACGGGGGACCTACGAGCAGTACTTC. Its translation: CASRRIRGTYEQYF.

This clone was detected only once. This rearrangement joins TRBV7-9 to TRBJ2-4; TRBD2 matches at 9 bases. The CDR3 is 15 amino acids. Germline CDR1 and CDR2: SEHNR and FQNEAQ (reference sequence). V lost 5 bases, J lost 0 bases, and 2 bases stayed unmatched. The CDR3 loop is CASSKAGGAKNIQYF. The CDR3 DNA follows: TGTGCCAGCAGCAAAGCGGGAGGAGCCAAAAACATTCAGTACTTC.